This passage covers 8 T cell receptor beta chains from one sample sequenced in a study of beta chain features in type 1 diabetes. The entirety of the isolated RNA underwent reverse transcription, so expressed TCRB transcripts were sequenced. Some clones are missing from TCRdb's copy, which holds only in-frame ones; the method was immunoSEQ multiplex PCR. The sample holds under 450,000 clones, more than 11% seen once. Sequencing used naive CD4+ T cells from blood. The source is a man aged 25-45 years in good health.

This clone was seen a few times. The same CDR3 also results from other DNA sequences found in this sample. The chain has TRBV6-5 and TRBJ1-1; no firm D call. The ends were cut back, 6 bases at V and 2 bases at J, with 4 bases in the middle. Germline assignment: CDR1 MNHEY and CDR2 SVGAGI. CDR3 length equals 11 residues. The CDR3 nucleotides read TGTGCCAGCAGCTCAAACACTGAAGCTTTCTTT. Its translation is CASSSNTEAFF.

The chain uses TRBV11-2 and TRBJ2-1; 9 bases map to TRBD1. Looked up from germline, CDR1 is SGHAT and CDR2 is FQNNGV. The junction had 5 bases not matched to a gene; V was cut back by 2 bases and J by 0 bases. The CDR3 length is 17 residues. CDR3 loop: CASSLLGTGNSYNEQFF. As DNA, the CDR3 is TGTGCCAGCAGCTTATTGGGGACAGGGAACTCCTACAATGAGCAGTTCTTC.

This clone was counted between two and nine times. This rearrangement joins TRBV7-9 to TRBJ1-4; possible D gene TRBD1, 5 bases. This CDR3 region has 15 residues. Per germline, CDR1 SEHNR and CDR2 FQNEAQ (reference sequence). The V and J ends lost 5 bases and 4 bases respectively, with 14 bases between them. The CDR3 DNA follows: TGTGCCAGCAGCATGGGGACGGAGATTAATGAAAAACTGTTTTTT. Protein product: CASSMGTEINEKLFF.

The chain has TRBV15 and TRBJ2-3; D might be TRBD1 (6 bases). The CDR3 is made up of 15 amino acids. Trimming stripped 1 base from V and 3 bases from J, with 11 bases between. Germline V gene sequence: CDR1 LNHNV, CDR2 YYDKDF (reference sequence). This CDR3 is CATSRGIRGTDTQYF. Written as DNA, the CDR3 is TGTGCCACCAGCAGAGGAATAAGGGGGACAGATACGCAGTATTTT.

J is TRBJ1-5 and V is TRBV2; D uncertain. V was trimmed by 3 bases and J by 2 bases, leaving 8 bases between them. The CDR3 loop spans 14 amino acids. The germline V gene encodes CDR1 SNHLY and CDR2 FYNNEI. CDR3 nucleotide sequence: TGTGCCAGCAGTGATAGCGGGGGCAATCAGCCCCAGCATTTT. Residues: CASSDSGGNQPQHF.

This clone was found a few times. This chain joins TRBV18 and TRBJ2-1; 7 bases fit TRBD2. The germline gives CDR1 KGHSH, CDR2 LQKENI. V trimming: 3 bases; J trimming: 3 bases; junction bases outside the gene matches: 8. CDR3 length: 16 residues. The CDR3 DNA follows: TGTGCCAGCTCACCCAGCGGGACGGGAGGCTACAATGAGCAGTTCTTC. Amino acid sequence: CASSPSGTGGYNEQFF. Complete variable domain (other parts from reference TRBV18 and TRBJ2-1): NAGVMQNPRHLVRRRGQEARLRCSPMKGHSHVYWYRQLPEEGLKFMVYLQKENIIDESGMPKERFSAEFPKEGPSILRIQQVVRGDSAAYFCASSPSGTGGYNEQFFGPGTRLTVL.

The chain links TRBV11-2 to TRBJ2-3; D is possibly TRBD2 (6 bases). The CDR3 is made up of 15 amino acids. In germline, CDR1 is SGHAT, CDR2 FQNNGV. V was pared by 5 bases and J by 2 bases, with 14 bases between. CDR3 sequence: CASSQEGTVTDTQYF. CDR3 in DNA: TGTGCCAGCAGCCAGGAGGGGACTGTCACAGATACGCAGTATTTT.

This clone came up a few times. The chain has TRBV12-5 and TRBJ2-1; 8 bases map to TRBD2. Unmatched junction bases numbered 9, after V lost 4 bases and J lost 1 base. This CDR3 contains 17 residues. The germline CDR1 and CDR2 sequences are LGHNT and FRNRAP. The CDR3 DNA sequence: TGTGCTAGTGGTTCACCCCGGGCGGGAGGATCCTACAATGAGCAGTTCTTC. Its protein product is CASGSPRAGGSYNEQFF. Together with reference TRBV12-5 and TRBJ2-1, the CDR3 gives the full variable domain: DARVTQTPRHKVTEMGQEVTMRCQPILGHNTVFWYRQTMMQGLELLAYFRNRAPLDDSGMPKDRFSAEMPDATLATLKIQPSEPRDSAVYFCASGSPRAGGSYNEQFFGPGTRLTVL.